The 15 T cell receptor beta chains presented below share a single source sample, sequenced in a study of EBV T-cell therapy then PD-1 blockade in nasopharyngeal carcinoma. Repertoires were generated with immunoSEQ multiplex PCR, while TCRdb's copy carries only in-frame clones and drops some. Of approximately 21,000 clones in the sample, 84% are singletons; the top ten hold approximately 30%. Treatment here: AdE1-LMPpoly-expanded autologous EBV-specific T-cell therapy followed by anti-PD-1 nivolumab. No antigen is known for these receptors. The sequences come from CD8+ T cells from blood, collected around day 58 from a patient whose treatment included autologous EBV-specific T cells and nivolumab. The receptors derive from a man aged 40-55 years with nasopharyngeal carcinoma.

The chain employs TRBV5-6 and TRBJ2-2, with TRBD2 matching over 13 bases. Germline CDR1 reads SGHDT; CDR2 reads YYEEEE. The CDR3 has 15 amino acids. The V segment lost 3 bases and the J segment 6 bases; nucleotides outside the gene matches: 2. The CDR3 DNA reads TGTGCCAGCAGCTCAGGACTAGCGGGGGCCGGGGAGCTGTTTTTT. It specifies CASSSGLAGAGELFF.

The J gene is TRBJ2-2, the V gene TRBV9; D may correspond to TRBD1 or TRBD2 (5 bases each). V lost 4 bases and J lost 4, with 11 bases in between. The CDR3 is 14 amino acids. The V gene's germline CDR1 is SGDLS and CDR2 YYNGEE. CDR3 DNA: TGTGCCAGCAGCCCGTGGGGGAGCACCGGGGAGCTGTTTTTT. This sequence encodes CASSPWGSTGELFF.

The chain has TRBV5-1 and TRBJ1-6; the D is unclear. CDR1 is SGHRS and CDR2 is YFSETQ in the germline V gene. This CDR3 is built from 13 residues. V was cut by 1 base and J by 7 bases, with 6 bases left in between. CDR3 nucleotides: TGCGCCAGCAGCTTGCGACCGAATTCACCCCTCCACTTT. Its translation is CASSLRPNSPLHF.

CDR3 DNA sequence: TGTGCCAGCAGTGAATTAGGGGTGGATGAGCAGTTCTTC. It translates to CASSELGVDEQFF. J is TRBJ2-1 and V is TRBV6-1, with D possibly TRBD1 on 5 matching bases. The CDR3 runs 13 residues. Germline V gene sequence: CDR1 MNHNS, CDR2 SASEGT. Trimming removed 2 bases at V and 8 bases at J, with 10 bases between.

This chain joins TRBV6-1 and TRBJ2-1; 11 bases match TRBD2. The CDR3 covers 17 residues. The ends lost 3 bases at V and 5 bases at J; junction bases unmatched: 9. Germline assignment: CDR1 MNHNS and CDR2 SASEGT. The CDR3 sequence is CASSDFASGGYDNEQFF. In nucleotides, the CDR3 is TGTGCCAGCAGTGATTTTGCTAGCGGGGGGTATGACAATGAGCAGTTCTTC.

The chain carries TRBV9 and TRBJ2-2; maybe TRBD1 (6 bases). The germline gives CDR1 SGDLS, CDR2 YYNGEE. The V gene lost 3 bases and the J gene lost 2 bases, with 14 bases spanning the gap. The CDR3 sequence is 16 residues long. The CDR3 reads CASSEEAGENTGELFF. In DNA form, the CDR3 reads TGTGCCAGCAGCGAAGAGGCAGGGGAAAACACCGGGGAGCTGTTTTTT.

This clone was counted a single time. The rearrangement uses TRBV29-1 and TRBJ2-2, with 7 bases fitting TRBD2. Losses at the gene ends were 7 bases for V and 3 bases for J; bases not matched to a gene: 8. The CDR3 extends over 14 amino acids. Germline V gene data show CDR1 as SQVTM and CDR2 as ANQGSEA. The CDR3 region is CSAREGRDTGELFF. In DNA, the CDR3 is TGCAGCGCCAGGGAGGGGCGGGACACCGGGGAGCTGTTTTTT.

This clone has just one count. The DNA for the CDR3 is TGTGCCAGCAGTGGGACCCCCGGGACAGGAGCCTCCGAGCAGTACTTC. As protein: CASSGTPGTGASEQYF. This chain connects TRBV6-1 to TRBJ2-7; 8 nucleotides align to TRBD1. CDR3 length: 16 amino acids. Germline CDR1 MNHNS, CDR2 SASEGT. Germline trimming cut 4 bases from V and 6 bases from J; bases unmatched to any gene: 14.

The chain is built from TRBV6-5 and TRBJ2-1, with a possible D match to TRBD2 (6 bases). The V gene's germline CDR1 is MNHEY and CDR2 SVGAGI. CDR3 size: 13 residues. Trimming took 4 bases from V and 10 from J, leaving 14 bases between them. The CDR3 spells CASSLAETREQFF. The CDR3 DNA is TGTGCCAGCAGTTTAGCGGAAACGAGGGAGCAGTTCTTC.

V usage is TRBV18 and J usage is TRBJ2-2; D possibly corresponds to TRBD1 (6 bases). The CDR3 is made up of 17 amino acids. Germline V gives CDR1 KGHSH, CDR2 LQKENI. V lost 4 bases to trimming and J lost 7 bases, with 22 bases between them. For the CDR3, the DNA is TGTGCCAGCTCACAAGAGGACAGCGCAAGGTTGGGCGGGGAGCTGTTTTTT. This encodes CASSQEDSARLGGELFF.

J is TRBJ2-7 and V is TRBV4-3, with 12 bases fitting TRBD1. The ends lost 0 bases at V and 5 bases at J; junction bases unmatched: 8. This CDR3 contains 17 residues. Germline loops: CDR1 LGHNA, CDR2 YSLEER. CDR3 protein: CASSQEGIGTGGHEQYF. The CDR3 DNA is TGCGCCAGCAGCCAAGAAGGAATCGGGACAGGGGGCCACGAGCAGTACTTC.

The chain uses TRBV30 and TRBJ2-7; TRBD1 aligns across 7 bases. The CDR3 extends over 13 amino acids. Trimming cost V 5 bases and J 2 bases; bases outside gene matches: 6. Germline lookup yields CDR1 GTSNPN and CDR2 SVGIG (reference sequence). CDR3 amino acids: CAWGQETPYEQYF. CDR3 coding DNA: TGTGCCTGGGGACAGGAAACCCCCTACGAGCAGTACTTC. The variable domain in full, with the rest retrieved from reference TRBV30 and TRBJ2-7, is SQTIHQWPATLVQPVGSPLSLECTVEGTSNPNLYWYRQAAGRGLQLLFYSVGIGQISSEVPQNLSASRPQDRQFILSSKKLLLSDSGFYLCAWGQETPYEQYFGPGTRLTVT.

The J gene is TRBJ2-2, the V gene TRBV6-1; D remains ambiguous. Germline V gives CDR1 MNHNS, CDR2 SASEGT. CDR3 length: 13 amino acids. Trimming removed 2 bases at V and 3 bases at J, with 4 bases between. The DNA for the CDR3 is TGTGCCAGCAGTGAAACCGACACCGGGGAGCTGTTTTTT. Residues: CASSETDTGELFF.

The chain combines TRBV13 with TRBJ2-3; tentative D call: TRBD2 (5 bases). The CDR3 loop spans 12 amino acids. Germline V gives CDR1 PRHDT, CDR2 FYEKMQ (reference sequence). V lost 5 bases and J lost 9, with 12 bases in between. CDR3 sequence reads: CASSDTGETQYF. CDR3 DNA: TGTGCCAGCAGCGATACCGGGGAGACGCAGTATTTT.

The chain is built from TRBV27 and TRBJ1-1, with a possible D match to TRBD1 (6 bases). The germline gives CDR1 MNHEY, CDR2 SMNVEV (reference sequence). The CDR3 is made up of 14 amino acids. Trimming removed 2 bases at V and 1 base at J, with 8 bases between. The DNA for the CDR3 is TGTGCCAGCAGTTTACGGGGGCGGAACACTGAAGCTTTCTTT. It encodes CASSLRGRNTEAFF.